A selection of T cell receptor beta chains follows, all from one sample in a study of regulatory T cells in long-lasting Graves disease. MiXCR was run by TCRdb on the multiplex PCR reads, yielding one entry per CDR3 protein. The repertoire holds approximately 540,000 distinct CDR3 sequences, with around 12% as singletons. In addition, the sample was reused for a study of T cells in Graves' hyperthyroidism and ophthalmopathy.

The material sequenced was peripheral blood mononuclear cells (PBMCs), taken at new diagnosis, from a patient treated with antithyroid drugs. These receptors were collected from a woman aged 25 to 39 with Graves disease. Each CDR3 is given with its conserved first and last residue. The D gene is left open where the match is weak. Expanded clones get a size class; other rows say once, few or many, or leave the size out.

abundance: many; d_gene: -; j_gene: TRBJ2-7; v_gene: TRBV4-1; CDR3aa: CASSQAKGTHPGEQYF; CDR3nt: TGCGCCAGCAGCCAAGCAAAGGGAACCCACCCTGGGGAGCAGTACTTC
abundance: many; d_gene: -; j_gene: TRBJ1-1; v_gene: TRBV27; CDR3aa: CASSYTGHMNTEAFF; CDR3nt: TGTGCCAGCAGTTACACCGGACACATGAACACTGAAGCTTTCTTT
abundance: many; d_gene: -; j_gene: TRBJ1-1; v_gene: TRBV28; CDR3aa: CASKGLQGYTEAFF; CDR3nt: TGTGCCAGCAAAGGGTTGCAGGGGTACACTGAAGCTTTCTTT
abundance: -; d_gene: TRBD1; j_gene: TRBJ1-4; v_gene: TRBV19; CDR3aa: CASSSPTGGNEKLFF; CDR3nt: TGTGCCAGTAGTAGCCCGACAGGGGGTAATGAAAAACTGTTTTTT
abundance: many; d_gene: -; j_gene: TRBJ1-1; v_gene: TRBV3-1; CDR3aa: CASSQDGFLTEAFF; CDR3nt: TGTGCCAGCAGCCAAGACGGATTCCTCACTGAAGCTTTCTTT
abundance: few; d_gene: -; j_gene: TRBJ1-1; v_gene: TRBV7-3; CDR3aa: CASSRGAMNTEAFF; CDR3nt: TGTGCCAGCAGCCGGGGGGCCATGAACACTGAAGCTTTCTTT
abundance: few; d_gene: -; j_gene: TRBJ1-6; v_gene: TRBV9; CDR3aa: CASSPSPAASPLHF; CDR3nt: TGTGCCAGCAGCCCGTCTCCTGCCGCATCACCCCTCCACTTT
abundance: many; d_gene: -; j_gene: TRBJ1-3; v_gene: TRBV20-1; CDR3aa: CSARDLAVSGNTIYF; CDR3nt: TGCAGTGCTAGAGATCTCGCGGTCTCGGGAAACACCATATATTTT
abundance: -; d_gene: TRBD2; j_gene: TRBJ2-3; v_gene: TRBV19; CDR3aa: CASSSGRDTQYF; CDR3nt: TGTGCCAGTAGTAGCGGGAGAGATACGCAGTATTTT
abundance: many; d_gene: -; j_gene: TRBJ2-7; v_gene: TRBV28; CDR3aa: CASSSRGVGSYEQYF; CDR3nt: TGTGCCAGCAGTTCGAGGGGAGTTGGGTCCTACGAGCAGTACTTC
abundance: many; d_gene: -; j_gene: TRBJ1-1; v_gene: TRBV19; CDR3aa: CASSMGQGLNTEAFF; CDR3nt: TGTGCCAGTAGTATGGGGCAGGGGCTGAACACTGAAGCTTTCTTT
abundance: few; d_gene: -; j_gene: TRBJ1-2; v_gene: TRBV29-1; CDR3aa: CSVEDPGRWGYTF; CDR3nt: TGCAGCGTTGAAGATCCCGGGAGGTGGGGCTACACCTTC
abundance: -; d_gene: TRBD1; j_gene: TRBJ1-1; v_gene: TRBV10-1; CDR3aa: CASSPTGTGTEAFF; CDR3nt: TGCGCCAGCAGTCCGACCGGGACAGGAACTGAAGCTTTCTTT
abundance: few; d_gene: -; j_gene: TRBJ2-1; v_gene: TRBV15; CDR3aa: CATSRDSWDEQFF; CDR3nt: TGTGCCACCAGCAGAGATTCTTGGGATGAGCAGTTCTTC
abundance: few; d_gene: -; j_gene: TRBJ2-1; v_gene: TRBV7-3; CDR3aa: CASSLFRGPYNEQFF; CDR3nt: TGTGCCAGCAGCTTATTCCGGGGACCCTACAATGAGCAGTTCTTC
abundance: once; d_gene: TRBD2; j_gene: TRBJ2-1; v_gene: TRBV20-1; CDR3aa: CSARGTSGFQYNEQFF; CDR3nt: TGCAGTGCTAGAGGGACTAGCGGGTTTCAATACAATGAGCAGTTCTTC
abundance: many; d_gene: TRBD2; j_gene: TRBJ2-7; v_gene: TRBV30; CDR3aa: CAWRGLAGKVSEQYF; CDR3nt: TGTGCCTGGAGAGGTTTAGCGGGAAAAGTCTCCGAGCAGTACTTC
abundance: -; d_gene: TRBD2; j_gene: TRBJ2-2; v_gene: TRBV7-2; CDR3aa: CASSLVPSGRGAGELFF; CDR3nt: TGTGCCAGCAGCTTAGTTCCTAGCGGGAGAGGCGCCGGGGAGCTGTTTTTT
abundance: few; d_gene: -; j_gene: TRBJ2-2; v_gene: TRBV7-9; CDR3aa: CASSFGTPPGELFF; CDR3nt: TGTGCCAGCAGCTTCGGGACCCCCCCCGGGGAGCTGTTTTTT
abundance: many; d_gene: -; j_gene: TRBJ2-1; v_gene: TRBV7-8; CDR3aa: CASSLQGRRGEQFF; CDR3nt: TGTGCCAGCAGCCTCCAGGGTAGGCGTGGTGAGCAGTTCTTC
abundance: -; d_gene: -; j_gene: TRBJ2-2; v_gene: TRBV3-1; CDR3aa: CASSQFVGSGELFF; CDR3nt: TGTGCCAGCAGCCAATTTGTGGGCTCCGGGGAGCTGTTTTTT
abundance: many; d_gene: -; j_gene: TRBJ2-5; v_gene: TRBV11-3; CDR3aa: CASSLDSRDRFIEETQYF; CDR3nt: TGTGCCAGCAGCTTAGACTCAAGGGACCGATTCATCGAAGAGACCCAGTACTTC
abundance: many; d_gene: TRBD1; j_gene: TRBJ1-1; v_gene: TRBV27; CDR3aa: CASRWDRATEAFF; CDR3nt: TGTGCCAGCAGGTGGGACAGGGCCACTGAAGCTTTCTTT
abundance: many; d_gene: -; j_gene: TRBJ1-1; v_gene: TRBV5-8; CDR3aa: CASSLYDAGKKAFF; CDR3nt: TGTGCCAGCAGCTTGTACGATGCAGGGAAGAAGGCTTTCTTT
abundance: many; d_gene: TRBD2; j_gene: TRBJ2-7; v_gene: TRBV27; CDR3aa: CASSLYPPTSSRHEQYF; CDR3nt: TGTGCCAGCAGTTTATATCCCCCGACTAGCTCTCGCCACGAGCAGTACTTC
abundance: -; d_gene: TRBD1; j_gene: TRBJ1-1; v_gene: TRBV7-9; CDR3aa: CASRPAGTGGQNTEAFF; CDR3nt: TGTGCCAGCAGACCCGCCGGGACAGGGGGTCAGAACACTGAAGCTTTCTTT
abundance: -; d_gene: TRBD1; j_gene: TRBJ1-1; v_gene: TRBV3-1; CDR3aa: CASSYAGYRGGGTEAFF; CDR3nt: TGTGCCAGCAGTTACGCTGGATACAGGGGGGGAGGCACTGAAGCTTTCTTT
abundance: many; d_gene: -; j_gene: TRBJ2-3; v_gene: TRBV20-1; CDR3aa: CSATNPGRDTQYF; CDR3nt: TGCAGTGCTACGAACCCGGGGAGAGATACGCAGTATTTT
abundance: many; d_gene: -; j_gene: TRBJ2-7; v_gene: TRBV3-1; CDR3aa: CASSQDGGYEQYF; CDR3nt: TGTGCCAGCAGCCAAGATGGGGGCTACGAGCAGTACTTC
abundance: many; d_gene: TRBD2; j_gene: TRBJ2-7; v_gene: TRBV5-1; CDR3aa: CASSSSGRPSYEQYF; CDR3nt: TGCGCCAGCAGCTCGAGCGGGAGACCATCCTACGAGCAGTACTTC
abundance: -; d_gene: -; j_gene: TRBJ2-5; v_gene: TRBV12-3/TRBV12-4; CDR3aa: CASSSLTWETQYF; CDR3nt: TGTGCCAGCAGTTCCCTGACTTGGGAGACCCAGTACTTC
abundance: -; d_gene: -; j_gene: TRBJ1-5; v_gene: TRBV9; CDR3aa: CASSPEGDQPQHF; CDR3nt: TGTGCCAGCAGCCCAGAGGGAGATCAGCCCCAGCATTTT
abundance: many; d_gene: TRBD1; j_gene: TRBJ1-6; v_gene: TRBV3-1; CDR3aa: CASSQDPSGGNDSPLHF; CDR3nt: TGTGCCAGCAGCCAAGATCCTTCAGGGGGTAACGATTCACCCCTCCACTTT
abundance: -; d_gene: -; j_gene: TRBJ2-7; v_gene: TRBV4-1; CDR3aa: CASSQGNYRNEQYF; CDR3nt: TGCGCCAGCAGCCAAGGCAACTACAGGAACGAGCAGTACTTC
abundance: -; d_gene: -; j_gene: TRBJ1-5; v_gene: TRBV5-8; CDR3aa: CASSWRRSPNQPQHF; CDR3nt: TGTGCCAGCAGCTGGAGGCGATCTCCCAATCAGCCCCAGCATTTT
abundance: many; d_gene: -; j_gene: TRBJ2-7; v_gene: TRBV2; CDR3aa: CASRRRGGQDEQYF; CDR3nt: TGTGCCAGCAGGCGGAGGGGGGGCCAGGACGAGCAGTACTTC
abundance: many; d_gene: TRBD2; j_gene: TRBJ2-3; v_gene: TRBV6-1; CDR3aa: CASSPRTSGTPSSTDTQYF; CDR3nt: TGTGCCAGCAGTCCCCGGACTAGCGGGACTCCCTCTAGCACAGATACGCAGTATTTT
abundance: many; d_gene: -; j_gene: TRBJ2-1; v_gene: TRBV5-1; CDR3aa: CASSLEDYYNEQFF; CDR3nt: TGCGCCAGCAGCTTGGAGGACTACTACAATGAGCAGTTCTTC
abundance: many; d_gene: TRBD2; j_gene: TRBJ2-3; v_gene: TRBV7-8; CDR3aa: CASSYGTSDVSDTQYF; CDR3nt: TGTGCCAGCAGCTATGGGACTAGCGATGTCTCAGATACGCAGTATTTT
abundance: few; d_gene: TRBD1; j_gene: TRBJ2-7; v_gene: TRBV20-1; CDR3aa: CSAILQGAINEQYF; CDR3nt: TGCAGTGCAATCTTACAGGGGGCGATTAACGAGCAGTACTTC